The 22 T cell receptor beta chains presented below share a single source sample, sequenced in a study of TIL therapy for anti-PD-1-resistant metastatic lung cancer. Time point indicated: pre-treatment sample, taken before nivolumab and TIL therapy. Most excised metastases sampled were pleural nodules or supraclavicular lymph nodes. The immunoSEQ assay was v3. The assay was immunoSEQ multiplex PCR, and TCRdb's table has in-frame clones only and misses some. The sample records 45,000 to 60,000 clones, just over 70% being singletons. Sequencing used tumor tissue, obtained at baseline. The receptors were gathered from a person aged 25-85 years with non-small cell lung cancer.

The chain joins TRBV5-1 to TRBJ2-5; D is undetermined. The CDR3 consists of 14 residues. The V end lost 0 bases, the J end lost 5 bases, and 11 bases lay between the germline ends. Germline assignment: CDR1 SGHRS and CDR2 YFSETQ. The CDR3 loop reads CASSLDYQTETQYF. Here the CDR3 DNA reads TGCGCCAGCAGCTTGGACTATCAAACGGAGACCCAGTACTTC.

The V gene is TRBV19, the J gene TRBJ1-1; D unclear. This CDR3 region has 11 residues. V was clipped by 6 bases and J by 4 bases, with 6 bases between them. Germline CDR1 LNHDA, CDR2 SQIVND (reference sequence). The CDR3 DNA follows: TGTGCCAGTAGAGAGGTCACTGAAGCTTTCTTT. Its translation: CASREVTEAFF. Based on the CDR3 plus reference TRBV19 and TRBJ1-1, the full variable domain is DGGITQSPKYLFRKEGQNVTLSCEQNLNHDAMYWYRQDPGQGLRLIYYSQIVNDFQKGDIAEGYSVSREKKESFPLTVTSAQKNPTAFYLCASREVTEAFFGQGTRLTVV.

This clone was seen a single time. The V and J genes are TRBV29-1 and TRBJ1-2; D perhaps matches TRBD1 (6 bases). The CDR3 runs to 15 residues. The V and J ends lost 1 base and 4 bases respectively, with 16 bases between them. CDR1 is SQVTM, CDR2 ANQGSEA, per germline. CDR3 nucleotides: TGCAGCGTTGAAGGGCGACAGGCAGTTATCTATGGCTACACCTTC. Its protein is CSVEGRQAVIYGYTF.

In DNA, the CDR3 is TGTGCCAGCAGCTTGGGTCAGGGTTCCTACAATGAGCAGTTCTTC. Its translation is CASSLGQGSYNEQFF. The chain couples TRBV5-6 to TRBJ2-1; weak D call: TRBD1 (5 bases). This CDR3 contains 15 residues. Germline values: CDR1 SGHDT, CDR2 YYEEEE. The ends were cut back, 0 bases at V and 1 base at J, with 8 bases in the middle.

The rearrangement joins TRBV21-1 to TRBJ1-2; TRBD1 is the table's D call and was not checked against the DNA. TRBV21-1 counts as a pseudogene. This CDR3 has 15 residues. CDR3 DNA sequence: TGTGCCAGCAGCAAATGTGGCAGGGGACGTGATGGCTACACCTTC. It specifies CASSKCGRGRDGYTF.

There are a few counts of this clone. The chain employs TRBV30 and TRBJ1-2; TRBD1 is a possible D gene (6 bases). CDR1 and CDR2 (germline): GTSNPN, SVGIG (reference sequence). The CDR3 totals 12 residues. V was clipped by 0 bases and J by 8 bases, with 10 bases between them. CDR3 sequence reads: CAWSVQGGGYTF. CDR3 coding DNA: TGTGCCTGGAGTGTACAGGGAGGAGGCTACACCTTC.

The genes are TRBV7-2 and TRBJ2-7, with 12 nucleotides matching TRBD2. The V gene end was trimmed by 6 bases and the J gene end by 2 bases; junction bases not matched to a gene: 5. Germline values: CDR1 SGHTA, CDR2 FQGNSA. The CDR3 is 15 residues long. In nucleotides, the CDR3 is TGTGCCAGCAGTCTAGCGGGAGGGTCAGCCTACGAGCAGTACTTC. The encoded protein is CASSLAGGSAYEQYF.

The gene calls are TRBV5-6 and TRBJ1-6; D may be TRBD1 (6 bases). CDR3 length: 15 residues. CDR1 is SGHDT and CDR2 is YYEEEE in the germline V gene. Trimming removed 0 bases at V and 7 bases at J, with 11 bases between. The CDR3 coding sequence is TGTGCCAGCAGCTTGGAGGGGGTTGGCAATTCACCCCTCCACTTT. Its translation: CASSLEGVGNSPLHF.

CDR3 amino acids: CASSLTPSGQGTEAFF. The CDR3 DNA reads TGTGCCAGCAGCCTGACGCCCTCGGGACAGGGGACTGAAGCTTTCTTT. The gene calls are TRBV27 and TRBJ1-1; 10 bases fit TRBD1. J gave up 5 bases and V 6 bases, and 12 bases lay outside the gene matches. Germline V gene sequence: CDR1 MNHEY, CDR2 SMNVEV (reference sequence). The CDR3 loop spans 16 amino acids.

This chain uses TRBV5-1 with TRBJ2-7; D not certain. CDR3 length equals 13 residues. Deletions cut 4 bases from V and 0 bases from J, with 8 bases between. Germline lookup yields CDR1 SGHRS and CDR2 YFSETQ. The CDR3 DNA reads as TGCGCCAGCAGCGGCGACAACTCCTACGAGCAGTACTTC. As protein: CASSGDNSYEQYF.

This clone has more than one count but fewer than ten. The chain employs TRBV30 and TRBJ2-7; no firm D call. The CDR3 is 12 residues long. Germline V CDR1 and CDR2: GTSNPN, SVGIG (reference sequence). Trimming stripped 2 bases from V and 5 bases from J, with 10 bases between. In DNA, the CDR3 is TGTGCCTGGAGTATTCTTGGGGACGAGCAGTACTTC. The encoded protein is CAWSILGDEQYF.

In its sample, this clone was seen a few times. The rearrangement links TRBV4-1 to TRBJ2-7; D unresolved. CDR3 length: 16 amino acids. The V gene lost 3 bases and the J gene lost 5 bases, with 20 bases spanning the gap. CDR1 and CDR2 (germline): MGHRA, YSYEKL. CDR3 in DNA: TGCGCCAGCAGCCAGTTTCCCGGACCTCGTGTCGACGAGCAGTACTTC. Translated: CASSQFPGPRVDEQYF.

The V call is TRBV5-6, the J call TRBJ2-7; perhaps TRBD2 as D (6 bases). The germline V gene has CDR1 SGHDT and CDR2 YYEEEE. The length of the CDR3 is 12 residues. V gave up 6 bases and J gave up 5 bases, with 12 bases separating them. The CDR3 region is CASIGRGDEQYF. The CDR3 bases are TGTGCCAGCATCGGGCGCGGGGACGAGCAGTACTTC.

This clone has a single count. The rearrangement uses TRBV2 and TRBJ1-3; D not certain. CDR3 size: 16 residues. Germline CDR1 SNHLY, CDR2 FYNNEI. Trimming removed 2 bases from V and 0 bases from J, with 11 bases in between. The CDR3 loop is CASSESAPSSGNTIYF. The CDR3 region has the DNA TGTGCCAGCAGTGAATCGGCTCCTAGCTCTGGAAACACCATATATTTT.

This clone was recorded once. The chain employs TRBV18 and TRBJ1-2; D might be TRBD1 (6 bases). The CDR3 is made up of 14 amino acids. Per germline, CDR1 KGHSH and CDR2 LQKENI. The V end lost 4 bases, the J end lost 1 base, and 10 bases lay between the germline ends. In nucleotides, the CDR3 is TGTGCCAGCTCACGGGGGGACATTAACTATGGCTACACCTTC. Translating gives CASSRGDINYGYTF.

The rearrangement links TRBV5-1 to TRBJ1-4, with 9 bases lining up with TRBD1. CDR1 is SGHRS and CDR2 is YFSETQ in the germline V gene. The CDR3 contains 14 residues. Unmatched junction bases numbered 7, after V lost 6 bases and J lost 7 bases. The CDR3 spells CASTTGTGFEKLFF. The CDR3 nucleotides are TGCGCCAGCACCACCGGGACAGGGTTTGAAAAACTGTTTTTT. Complete variable domain (other parts from reference TRBV5-1 and TRBJ1-4): KAGVTQTPRYLIKTRGQQVTLSCSPISGHRSVSWYQQTPGQGLQFLFEYFSETQRNKGNFPGRFSGRQFSNSRSEMNVSTLELGDSALYLCASTTGTGFEKLFFGSGTQLSVL.

The chain is built from TRBV6-1 and TRBJ2-1, with 9 nucleotides matching TRBD1. Germline trimming cut 7 bases from V and 1 base from J; bases unmatched to any gene: 5. The V gene's germline CDR1 is MNHNS and CDR2 SASEGT. The CDR3 consists of 15 residues. Written as DNA, the CDR3 is TGTGCCAGCACAAAGACAGGGGGGTCCTACAATGAGCAGTTCTTC. This gives the protein CASTKTGGSYNEQFF.

The rearrangement uses TRBV19 and TRBJ1-2; 7 bases are shared with TRBD1. With V trimmed by 4 bases and J by 3 bases, 11 bases remained unmatched. The CDR3 extends over 16 amino acids. The germline V gene encodes CDR1 LNHDA and CDR2 SQIVND (reference sequence). CDR3 in amino acids: CASSNEGQREDYGYTF. Here the CDR3 DNA reads TGTGCCAGTAGTAACGAGGGACAGAGGGAGGACTATGGCTACACCTTC.

V is TRBV10-2 and J is TRBJ2-7, with D possibly called TRBD1 or TRBD2 (6 bases each). V lost 3 bases, J lost 7 bases, and 10 bases lay in between. The germline V gene has CDR1 WSHSY and CDR2 SAAADI. The length of the CDR3 is 12 residues. CDR3 protein: CASSEGGPEQYF. CDR3 bases: TGCGCCAGCAGTGAAGGGGGGCCGGAGCAGTACTTC.

This rearrangement joins TRBV4-1 to TRBJ2-3; 9 bases are a match to TRBD1. This CDR3 has 17 residues. V gave up 4 bases and J gave up 2 bases; unmatched junction bases: 10. Germline CDR1 and CDR2: MGHRA and YSYEKL. CDR3 nucleotide sequence: TGCGCCAGCAGCCCAAGACAGGGGGGAACCGCCACAGATACGCAGTATTTT. Translation: CASSPRQGGTATDTQYF.

This clone appeared once. J is TRBJ1-2 and V is TRBV6-1; 8 positions agree with TRBD1. CDR3 length: 12 amino acids. With V trimmed by 4 bases and J by 8 bases, 3 bases remained unmatched. CDR1 MNHNS and CDR2 SASEGT come from the germline V gene. DNA of the CDR3: TGTGCCAGCAGTGTCAGGGGGCACGGCTACACCTTC. As protein: CASSVRGHGYTF.

CDR3 bases: TGTGCCAGCAGTGCGGCTGGGGCCAACGTCCTGACTTTC. Protein sequence: CASSAAGANVLTF. The chain employs TRBV25-1 and TRBJ2-6; D remains ambiguous. The V gene's germline CDR1 is MGHDK and CDR2 SYGVNS. The length of the CDR3 is 13 residues. Trimming cost V 4 bases and J 2 bases, with 3 bases left between them.